Presented here are 3 T cell receptor beta chains from one specimen sequenced in a study. Via MiXCR, TCRdb re-called the RT-PCR reads, giving one row per CDR3 protein. Seen here are hundreds of thousands of distinct CDR3 sequences, 12% to 15% observed once, and the top ten hold 3.6%. The specimen sequenced was memory CD4+ T cells from blood. The receptors were gathered from a female donor in good health, serving as a healthy control.

J is TRBJ2-6 and V is TRBV27, with 10 bases that match TRBD1. V gave up 5 bases and J gave up 2 bases; unmatched junction bases: 12. CDR1 and CDR2 from the germline V gene are MNHEY and SMNVEV (reference sequence). The CDR3 loop spans 19 amino acids. The DNA for the CDR3 is TGTGCCAGCAGTCGCCCTTTGACAGGGGGCTTAGCTGGGGCCAACGTCCTGACTTTC. Translated, it gives CASSRPLTGGLAGANVLTF.

The table lists this clonotype with a few counts. The chain recombines TRBV7-8 with TRBJ2-1, with a tentative D call TRBD2 (6 bases). V was clipped by 5 bases and J by 2 bases, with 16 bases between them. This CDR3 region has 16 residues. The germline V gene encodes CDR1 SGHVS and CDR2 FQNEAQ. CDR3 loop: CASSQRSGVAYNEQFF. For the CDR3, the DNA is TGTGCCAGCAGCCAACGCTCGGGAGTTGCCTACAATGAGCAGTTCTTC.

This clonotype was detected many times. The CDR3 region is CSVVGYNEQFF. The CDR3 region has the DNA TGCAGCGTTGTTGGCTACAATGAGCAGTTCTTC. This chain links TRBV29-1 with TRBJ2-1; D is unclear. Germline V gene lookup returns CDR1 SQVTM and CDR2 ANQGSEA. With 4 bases removed from V and 3 bases from J, the gap between germline ends came to 4 bases. The CDR3 extends over 11 amino acids.